Sequencing of this T cell receptor beta chain was carried out in a study of T cell responses to AZD1222 COVID-19 vaccine. Background on the study: Analysis merged second doses at about 4 or about 12 weeks. Study-level findings and limits: No day 14 peak samples; only post-peak repertoires were characterized.

The CDR3 length is 14 residues. With 5 bases removed from V and 9 bases from J, the gap between germline ends came to 17 bases. The germline V gene encodes CDR1 SEHNR and CDR2 FQNEAQ (reference sequence). This clone has just one count. The antigen is undetermined. Assay: immunoSEQ multiplex PCR; the TCRdb copy retains only in-frame clones and omits some. The sample carries around 130,000 clones, 93% recorded once. The receptor was isolated from an adult in good health. Sequences were derived from peripheral blood, sampled on day 0 of AZD1222 vaccination. V is TRBV7-9 and J is TRBJ1-5; possible D gene TRBD1, 5 bases. The CDR3 loop reads CASSQDSGLSPQHF. Written as DNA, the CDR3 is TGTGCCAGCAGCCAAGACAGTGGGTTATCGCCCCAGCATTTT.